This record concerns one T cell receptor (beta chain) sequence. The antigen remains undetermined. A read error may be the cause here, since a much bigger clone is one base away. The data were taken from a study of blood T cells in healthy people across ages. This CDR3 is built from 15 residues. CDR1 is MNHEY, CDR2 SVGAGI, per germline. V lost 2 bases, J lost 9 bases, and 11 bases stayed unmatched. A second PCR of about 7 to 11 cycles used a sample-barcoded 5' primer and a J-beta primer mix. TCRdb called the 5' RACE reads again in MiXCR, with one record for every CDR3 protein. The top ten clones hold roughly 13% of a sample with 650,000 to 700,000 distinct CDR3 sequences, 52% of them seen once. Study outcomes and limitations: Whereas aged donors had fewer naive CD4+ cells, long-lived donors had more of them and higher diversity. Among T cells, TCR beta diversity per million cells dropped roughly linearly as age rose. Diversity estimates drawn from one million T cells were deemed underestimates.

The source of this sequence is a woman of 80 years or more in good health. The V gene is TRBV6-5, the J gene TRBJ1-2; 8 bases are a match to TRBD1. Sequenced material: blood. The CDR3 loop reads CASSYRPGQGGCYTF. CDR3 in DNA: TGTGCCAGCAGTTACCGCCCAGGACAGGGAGGTTGCTACACCTTC.